This is a list of T cell receptor beta chains from one sample in a study of cytomegalovirus exposure and HLA in healthy donors. Here immunoSEQ multiplex PCR was the method, and the copy in TCRdb shows in-frame clones only, minus some. The data hold 150,000 or so clones, with around 93% observed a single time. Sequenced material: PBMCs. These receptor sequences come from a man between 18 and 35 years old in good health and CMV-seropositive. The CDR3 runs from the conserved cysteine through the conserved F or W. D genes are given only for firm matches. Clone sizes are given selectively: once, few, many, or a class where the clone is expanded.

d_call	j_call	clone_size	v_call	cdr3_aa	cdr3_nt
TRBD1	TRBJ2-2	.	TRBV19	CASTAYRGNTGELFF	TGTGCCAGTACAGCGTACAGGGGAAACACCGGGGAGCTGTTTTTT
.	TRBJ2-7	few	TRBV12-1	CASSGTSGFYEQYF	TGTGCCAGCTCCGGGACTAGCGGCTTCTACGAGCAGTACTTC
.	TRBJ1-1	.	TRBV5-1	CASSLGQMNTEAFF	TGCGCCAGCAGCTTGGGACAGATGAACACTGAAGCTTTCTTT
TRBD1	TRBJ1-1	.	TRBV27	CASQSGGSLNTEAFF	TGTGCCAGCCAATCAGGGGGCAGTTTGAACACTGAAGCTTTCTTT
.	TRBJ1-3	.	TRBV10-3	CAITDLSLGNTIYF	TGTGCCATCACTGATTTGAGTTTGGGAAACACCATATATTTT
TRBD2	TRBJ2-2	.	TRBV5-4	CASSSGTSGISGELFF	TGTGCCAGCAGCTCCGGGACTAGCGGGATATCGGGGGAGCTGTTTTTT
.	TRBJ2-2	.	TRBV29-1	CSVGQRNTGELFF	TGCAGCGTTGGCCAGCGGAACACCGGGGAGCTGTTTTTT
TRBD2	TRBJ2-1	.	TRBV5-4	CASSLPSGIVNEQFF	TGTGCCAGCAGCTTGCCTAGCGGGATCGTTAATGAGCAGTTCTTC
.	TRBJ1-1	.	TRBV5-1	CASSTALTENTEAFF	TGCGCCAGCAGCACAGCCCTGACAGAGAACACTGAAGCTTTCTTT
TRBD2	TRBJ2-1	.	TRBV7-6	CASSLTPSGAYNEQFF	TGTGCCAGCAGCTTAACCCCTAGCGGGGCTTACAATGAGCAGTTCTTC
TRBD2	TRBJ2-1	.	TRBV7-8	CASGYRTSGRNEQFF	TGTGCCAGCGGCTATCGGACTAGCGGGAGAAATGAGCAGTTCTTC
TRBD1	TRBJ2-2	.	TRBV5-4	CASSSGTGSKYGELFF	TGTGCCAGCAGCAGCGGGACAGGGAGCAAGTACGGGGAGCTGTTTTTT
.	TRBJ1-2	.	TRBV6-5	CASSPPGGGYTF	TGTGCCAGCAGTCCCCCCGGGGGAGGCTACACCTTC
.	TRBJ2-1	.	TRBV4-2	CASREGGNEQFF	TGTGCCAGCAGAGAGGGCGGGAATGAGCAGTTCTTC
TRBD2	TRBJ2-1	few	TRBV7-2	CASSLSGTRAYNEQFF	TGTGCCAGCAGCTTATCCGGGACTAGGGCCTACAATGAGCAGTTCTTC
TRBD1	TRBJ2-3	.	TRBV5-1	CASSLGQGGMDTQYF	TGCGCCAGCAGCTTGGGACAGGGGGGAATGGATACGCAGTATTTT
TRBD2	TRBJ2-7	.	TRBV19	CASSGSGRRYEQYF	TGTGCCAGTAGTGGTAGCGGGAGGAGGTACGAGCAGTACTTC
.	TRBJ2-6	few	TRBV4-1	CASSQGPGANVLTF	TGCGCCAGCAGCCAAGGGCCTGGGGCCAACGTCCTGACTTTC
.	TRBJ2-1	.	TRBV27	CASRTGTVAYNEQFF	TGTGCCAGCAGAACGGGGACTGTCGCCTACAATGAGCAGTTCTTC
TRBD2	TRBJ2-6	.	TRBV5-6	CASSLAGTGANVLTF	TGTGCCAGCAGCTTAGCGGGGACGGGGGCCAACGTCCTGACTTTC
.	TRBJ2-1	.	TRBV29-1	CSVVLGANEQFF	TGCAGCGTTGTTTTAGGGGCCAATGAGCAGTTCTTC
.	TRBJ1-2	.	TRBV6-5	CATHRGADYGYTF	TGTGCCACCCACCGGGGGGCTGACTATGGCTACACCTTC
TRBD1	TRBJ1-1	.	TRBV2	CASTYEQGGNTEAFF	TGTGCCAGCACCTATGAACAGGGGGGGAACACTGAAGCTTTCTTT
.	TRBJ1-1	.	TRBV5-1	CASSLESVTEAFF	TGCGCCAGCAGCTTGGAGTCGGTCACTGAAGCTTTCTTT
TRBD2	TRBJ2-7	.	TRBV6-5	CAAPTSVSYEQYF	TGTGCCGCGCCGACTAGCGTCTCCTACGAGCAGTACTTC
TRBD1	TRBJ1-2	.	TRBV19	CATREGGDHYGYTF	TGTGCCACTAGGGAAGGGGGCGATCACTATGGCTACACCTTC
.	TRBJ1-1	.	TRBV9	CASSGGGTSNTEAFF	TGTGCCAGCAGCGGGGGGGGCACCAGCAACACTGAAGCTTTCTTT
.	TRBJ2-2	.	TRBV30	CAWQDSQNTGELFF	TGTGCCTGGCAGGACAGTCAGAACACCGGGGAGCTGTTTTTT
.	TRBJ1-1	.	TRBV7-2	CASSLATGWNTEAFF	TGTGCCAGCAGCTTAGCGACGGGGTGGAACACTGAAGCTTTCTTT
TRBD1	TRBJ2-4	.	TRBV4-1	CASSQPGQGAKNIQYF	TGCGCCAGCAGCCAACCGGGACAGGGAGCCAAAAACATTCAGTACTTC
.	TRBJ1-2	.	TRBV5-4	CASSLDSLYGYTF	TGTGCCAGCAGCTTGGACAGCTTATATGGCTACACCTTC
TRBD1	TRBJ2-1	.	TRBV28	CASRTGLTYNEQFF	TGTGCCAGCAGGACAGGGCTTACCTACAATGAGCAGTTCTTC
TRBD1	TRBJ1-5	.	TRBV2	CASSLHRGRNQPQHF	TGTGCCAGCAGCTTACACAGGGGTCGCAATCAGCCCCAGCATTTT
TRBD2	TRBJ2-3	.	TRBV4-2	CASSQRGGGGRIITDTQYF	TGTGCCAGCAGCCAAAGGGGCGGGGGAGGGCGTATAATAACGGATACGCAGTATTTT
TRBD2	TRBJ2-7	.	TRBV6-5	CASSSLLAGAPYEQYF	TGTGCCAGCAGTTCCCTTCTAGCGGGAGCCCCCTACGAGCAGTACTTC
TRBD1	TRBJ2-1	.	TRBV27	CASTQTGDLEQFF	TGTGCCAGCACCCAGACAGGGGATCTTGAGCAGTTCTTC
.	TRBJ2-7	once	TRBV5-1	CASNLDSHDTYEQYF	TGCGCCAGCAACTTGGACAGTCATGACACCTACGAGCAGTACTTC
TRBD2	TRBJ2-7	.	TRBV5-1	CASSLETSGAPYEQYF	TGCGCCAGCAGCTTGGAAACTAGCGGTGCCCCCTACGAGCAGTACTTC
.	TRBJ1-2	.	TRBV19	CASSSSHRLIYGYTF	TGTGCCAGTAGTTCTAGCCACAGACTTATATATGGCTACACCTTC
.	TRBJ1-2	.	TRBV28	CASTLLGGYTF	TGTGCCAGCACCCTGCTCGGTGGCTACACCTTC
.	TRBJ2-7	.	TRBV5-1	CASSLDAGQPLYEQYF	TGCGCCAGCAGCTTGGACGCGGGACAGCCCCTCTACGAGCAGTACTTC
TRBD1	TRBJ1-1	.	TRBV27	CASSQQGVRGMNTEAFF	TGTGCCAGCAGTCAACAGGGGGTAAGGGGGATGAACACTGAAGCTTTCTTT
TRBD2	TRBJ2-3	.	TRBV28	CASSSPPWTSGSWGTDTQYF	TGTGCCAGCAGTTCTCCCCCCTGGACTAGCGGGAGTTGGGGCACAGATACGCAGTATTTT
.	TRBJ2-2	.	TRBV10-3	CAIRVLREPNTGELFF	TGTGCCATCAGGGTTCTCCGGGAGCCGAACACCGGGGAGCTGTTTTTT
TRBD1	TRBJ1-1	.	TRBV28	CASSFGQGVGGNTEAFF	TGTGCCAGCAGTTTCGGACAGGGGGTCGGAGGGAACACTGAAGCTTTCTTT
.	TRBJ2-4	.	TRBV6-5	CASSMQGTDIQYF	TGTGCCAGCAGCATGCAGGGGACCGACATTCAGTACTTC
TRBD1	TRBJ2-7	.	TRBV7-9	CASSPTGGHYEQYF	TGTGCCAGCAGCCCGACAGGGGGGCACTACGAGCAGTACTTC
.	TRBJ2-5	.	TRBV28	CASSFVSQETQYF	TGTGCCAGCAGTTTCGTCTCCCAAGAGACCCAGTACTTC
.	TRBJ1-2	.	TRBV5-1	CASSLQWDYGYTF	TGCGCCAGCAGCTTACAGTGGGACTATGGCTACACCTTC
.	TRBJ2-3	.	TRBV5-8	CASSDRTTGWADTQYF	TGTGCCAGCAGCGATCGGACTACCGGCTGGGCAGATACGCAGTATTTT
TRBD1	TRBJ2-5	once	TRBV5-4	CASSSRTGAETQYF	TGTGCCAGCAGCTCCAGGACAGGGGCAGAGACCCAGTACTTC
TRBD1	TRBJ2-2	.	TRBV5-1	CASNLDRVVGELFF	TGCGCCAGCAACTTGGACAGGGTCGTCGGGGAGCTGTTTTTT
TRBD2	TRBJ2-1	.	TRBV7-8	CASSLILAGNEQFF	TGTGCCAGCAGCTTAATCCTAGCGGGGAATGAGCAGTTCTTC
.	TRBJ1-5	.	TRBV28	CASSNRLRWDQPQHF	TGTGCCAGCAGTAACAGGTTAAGGTGGGATCAGCCCCAGCATTTT
TRBD2	TRBJ2-1	.	TRBV5-1	CASAAAGLANNEQFF	TGCGCCAGCGCGGCAGCAGGACTAGCGAACAATGAGCAGTTCTTC
.	TRBJ1-3	.	TRBV6-5	CASSSFPGSSGNTIYF	TGTGCCAGCAGTTCCTTTCCCGGGAGCTCTGGAAACACCATATATTTT
.	TRBJ2-1	.	TRBV13	CASSFSGLTYNEQFF	TGTGCCAGCAGCTTTAGCGGACTAACCTACAATGAGCAGTTCTTC
.	TRBJ2-7	.	TRBV6-5	CASSYSGGGSYEQYF	TGTGCCAGCAGTTACTCCGGGGGTGGCTCCTACGAGCAGTACTTC
.	TRBJ1-1	once	TRBV19	CASSITPYTEAFF	TGTGCCAGTAGTATAACACCATACACTGAAGCTTTCTTT